This T cell receptor beta chain stems from a study of brain metastases from non-small cell lung cancer. Study findings and constraints: Brain metastases had lower T-cell infiltration than primary tumors. Compared with their matched primary tumors, 60% to 65% of brain metastases showed expanded T-cell clones.

Notes on this clone: No antigen is known for it.

Assay: immunoSEQ multiplex PCR; the TCRdb copy retains only in-frame clones and omits some. The table has 1,500 to 2,000 clones, around nine tenths seen once. This CDR3 is 13 amino acids long. CDR1 and CDR2 (germline): KGHDR, SFDVKD. The ends were cut back, 3 bases at V and 10 bases at J, with 12 bases in the middle. Sequences were obtained from tissue from a brain metastasis. This chain joins TRBV24-1 and TRBJ2-1, with D perhaps matching TRBD2 (7 bases). The source of this sequence is a donor over 35 with non-small cell lung cancer. CDR3 loop: CATSDPGGGEQFF. The CDR3 DNA sequence: TGTGCCACCAGTGATCCGGGGGGCGGCGAGCAGTTCTTC.